A selection of T cell receptor beta chains follows, all from one sample in a study of OX40 agonist ivuxolimab in advanced cancers. The assay was immunoSEQ multiplex PCR, and TCRdb's table has in-frame clones only and misses some. The data show around 76,000 clones, roughly 80% seen once. Source: CD4+ or CD8+ T cells sorted from blood, taken in a trial of the OX40 agonist ivuxolimab. These receptors came from an adult with an advanced solid tumor such as melanoma, head and neck, liver or kidney cancer. CDR3s include the opening cysteine and the closing phenylalanine or tryptophan.

j_call: TRBJ1-6
v_call: TRBV7-8
cdr3_aa: CASSARGTGASSYNSPLHF

j_call: TRBJ2-3
v_call: TRBV5-1
cdr3_aa: CASSLTENTDTQYF

j_call: TRBJ2-1
v_call: TRBV11-2
cdr3_aa: CASSLGLSGGAGEQFF

j_call: TRBJ1-6
v_call: TRBV2
cdr3_aa: CASSEGRSPLHF

j_call: TRBJ1-1
v_call: TRBV19
cdr3_aa: CASRVDSLNTEAFF

j_call: TRBJ1-5
v_call: TRBV19
cdr3_aa: CASSTGSNQPQHF

j_call: TRBJ1-3
v_call: TRBV7-2
cdr3_aa: CASSTGQSYSGNTIYF

j_call: TRBJ2-7
v_call: TRBV6-5
cdr3_aa: CASSIGRAYEQYF

j_call: TRBJ2-1
v_call: TRBV7-8
cdr3_aa: CASSFQPGLAGSEQFF

j_call: TRBJ2-3
v_call: TRBV19
cdr3_aa: CASRQTSGTDTQYF

j_call: TRBJ1-5
v_call: TRBV28
cdr3_aa: CASSSTGPSNQPQHF

j_call: TRBJ2-3
v_call: TRBV13
cdr3_aa: CASSLGQASTDTQYF

j_call: TRBJ1-5
v_call: TRBV5-6
cdr3_aa: CASSFQGRNQPQHF